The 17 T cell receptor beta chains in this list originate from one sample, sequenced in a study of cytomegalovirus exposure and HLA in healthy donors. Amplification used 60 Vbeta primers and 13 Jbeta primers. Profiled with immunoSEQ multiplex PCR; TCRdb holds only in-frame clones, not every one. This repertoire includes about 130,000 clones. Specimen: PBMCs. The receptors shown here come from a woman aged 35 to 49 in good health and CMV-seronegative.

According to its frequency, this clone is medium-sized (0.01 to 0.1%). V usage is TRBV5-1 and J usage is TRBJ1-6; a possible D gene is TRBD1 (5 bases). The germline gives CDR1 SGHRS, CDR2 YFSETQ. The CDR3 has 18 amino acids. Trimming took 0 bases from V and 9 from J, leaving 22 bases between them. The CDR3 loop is CASSLAYGASGTTSPLHF. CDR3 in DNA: TGCGCCAGCAGCTTGGCCTATGGGGCCAGTGGGACTACTTCACCCCTCCACTTT. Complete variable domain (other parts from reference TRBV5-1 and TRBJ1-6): KAGVTQTPRYLIKTRGQQVTLSCSPISGHRSVSWYQQTPGQGLQFLFEYFSETQRNKGNFPGRFSGRQFSNSRSEMNVSTLELGDSALYLCASSLAYGASGTTSPLHFGNGTRLTVT.

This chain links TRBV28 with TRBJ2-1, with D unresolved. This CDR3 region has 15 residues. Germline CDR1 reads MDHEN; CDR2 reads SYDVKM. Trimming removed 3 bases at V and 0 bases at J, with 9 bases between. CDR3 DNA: TGTGCCAGCAGTTTCCACCCGAGCTCCTACAATGAGCAGTTCTTC. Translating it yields CASSFHPSSYNEQFF.

The CDR3: CASSPSGPGTDTQYF. CDR3 coding DNA: TGTGCCAGCAGTCCCTCGGGTCCGGGCACAGATACGCAGTATTTT. V gene TRBV6-5 combines with J gene TRBJ2-3; no clear D gene. The length of the CDR3 is 15 residues. Deletions cut 5 bases from V and 1 base from J, with 13 bases between. Looked up from germline, CDR1 is MNHEY and CDR2 is SVGAGI.

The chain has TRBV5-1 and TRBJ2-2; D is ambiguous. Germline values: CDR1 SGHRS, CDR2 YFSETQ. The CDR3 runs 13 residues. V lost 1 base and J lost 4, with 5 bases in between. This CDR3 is CASSLSSTGELFF. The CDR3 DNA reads TGCGCCAGCAGCTTGTCTAGCACCGGGGAGCTGTTTTTT.

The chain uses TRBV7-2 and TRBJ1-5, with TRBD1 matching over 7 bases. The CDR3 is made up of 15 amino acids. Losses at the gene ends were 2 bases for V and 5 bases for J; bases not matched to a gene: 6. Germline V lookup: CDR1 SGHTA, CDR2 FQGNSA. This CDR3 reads CASSLYEGAYQPQHF. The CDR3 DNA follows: TGTGCCAGCAGCTTATATGAGGGGGCGTATCAGCCCCAGCATTTT.

The CDR3 is CASSLFRTPAMNTEAFF. Written as DNA, the CDR3 is TGCGCCAGCAGCTTGTTCAGGACACCCGCGATGAACACTGAAGCTTTCTTT. The gene calls are TRBV5-1 and TRBJ1-1; D may be TRBD1 (5 bases). Looked up from germline, CDR1 is SGHRS and CDR2 is YFSETQ. This CDR3 is built from 17 residues. Trimming removed 1 base from V and 0 bases from J, with 16 bases in between.

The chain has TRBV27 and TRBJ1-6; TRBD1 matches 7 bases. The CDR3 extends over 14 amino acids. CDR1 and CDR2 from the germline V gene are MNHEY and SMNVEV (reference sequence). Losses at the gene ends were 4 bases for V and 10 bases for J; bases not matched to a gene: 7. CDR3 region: CASSWGQIGSPLHF. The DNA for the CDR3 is TGTGCCAGCAGTTGGGGACAGATAGGATCACCCCTCCACTTT.

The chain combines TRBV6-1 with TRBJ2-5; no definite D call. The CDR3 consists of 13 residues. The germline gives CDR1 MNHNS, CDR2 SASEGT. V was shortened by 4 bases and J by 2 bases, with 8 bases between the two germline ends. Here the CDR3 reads CASSAGRQETQYF. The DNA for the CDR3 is TGTGCCAGCAGTGCAGGCAGACAAGAGACCCAGTACTTC.

The CDR3 nucleotides are TGTGCCAGCAGCCAAGATGAGACCGGGGAGCTGTTTTTT. Protein: CASSQDETGELFF. This rearrangement joins TRBV4-2 to TRBJ2-2; D not certain. The germline V gene encodes CDR1 LGHNA and CDR2 YNFKEQ. The length of the CDR3 is 13 residues. V lost 0 bases, J lost 5 bases, and 4 bases lay in between.

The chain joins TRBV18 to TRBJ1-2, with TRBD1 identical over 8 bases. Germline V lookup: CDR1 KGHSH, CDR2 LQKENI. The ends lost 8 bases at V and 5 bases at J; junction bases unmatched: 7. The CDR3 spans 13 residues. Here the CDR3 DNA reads TGTGCCAGCACCGAACAGGGGGAATATGGCTACACCTTC. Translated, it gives CASTEQGEYGYTF.

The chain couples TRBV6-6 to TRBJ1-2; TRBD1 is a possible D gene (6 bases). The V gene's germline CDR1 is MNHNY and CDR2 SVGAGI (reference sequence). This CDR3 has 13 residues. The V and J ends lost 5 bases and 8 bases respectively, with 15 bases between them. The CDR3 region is CASSSSGAGGYTF. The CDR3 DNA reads TGTGCCAGCAGTAGTTCAGGGGCCGGGGGCTACACCTTC.

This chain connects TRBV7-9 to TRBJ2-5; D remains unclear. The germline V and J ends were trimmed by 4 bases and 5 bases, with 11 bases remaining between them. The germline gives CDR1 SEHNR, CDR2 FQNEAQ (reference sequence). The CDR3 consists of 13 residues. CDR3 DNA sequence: TGTGCCAGCAGCTCAACCCCGGTGGAGACCCAGTACTTC. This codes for CASSSTPVETQYF.

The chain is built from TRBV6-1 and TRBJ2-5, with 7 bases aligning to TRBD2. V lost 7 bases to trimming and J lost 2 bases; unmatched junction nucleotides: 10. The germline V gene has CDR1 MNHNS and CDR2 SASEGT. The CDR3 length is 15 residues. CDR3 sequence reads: CASILGASGQETQYF. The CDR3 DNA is TGTGCCAGCATCCTTGGGGCTAGCGGACAAGAGACCCAGTACTTC.

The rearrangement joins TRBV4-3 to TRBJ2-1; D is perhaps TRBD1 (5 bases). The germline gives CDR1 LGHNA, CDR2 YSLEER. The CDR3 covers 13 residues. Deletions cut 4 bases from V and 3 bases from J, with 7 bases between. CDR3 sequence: CASSLRGYNEQFF. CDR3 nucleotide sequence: TGCGCCAGCAGCCTTAGGGGCTACAATGAGCAGTTCTTC.

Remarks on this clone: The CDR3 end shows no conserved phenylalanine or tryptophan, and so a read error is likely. The CDR3 DNA reads TGCAGCACTACCGGGACAGGGTTGAAAGAGCAGTACTCC. Its translation is CSTTGTGLKEQYS. The rearrangement joins TRBV29-1 to TRBJ2-7; 9 bases align to TRBD1. The J segment lost 7 bases and the V segment lost 8 bases, leaving 12 bases of the junction unmatched. In germline, CDR1 is SQVTM, CDR2 ANQGSEA. The CDR3 totals 13 residues.

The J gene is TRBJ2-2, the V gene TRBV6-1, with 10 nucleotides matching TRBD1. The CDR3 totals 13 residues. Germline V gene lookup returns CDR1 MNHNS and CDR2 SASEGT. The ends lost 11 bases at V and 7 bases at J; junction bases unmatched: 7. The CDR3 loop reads CAAWTGGIGELFF. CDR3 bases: TGTGCCGCATGGACAGGGGGAATCGGGGAGCTGTTTTTT.

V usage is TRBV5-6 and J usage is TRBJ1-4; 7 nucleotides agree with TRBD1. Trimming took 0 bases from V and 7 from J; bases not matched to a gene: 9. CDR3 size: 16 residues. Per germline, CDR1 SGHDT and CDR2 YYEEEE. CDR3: CASSLALTGRGEKLFF. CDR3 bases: TGTGCCAGCAGCTTGGCCCTGACAGGGCGGGGTGAAAAACTGTTTTTT.